The 8 T cell receptor beta chains presented below share a single source sample, sequenced in a study of shared clonotypes between healthy human individuals (dated by TCRdb to 2019 to 2021). Library prep was done by the immunoSEQ multiplex PCR assay. TCRdb holds this immuneACCESS table with in-frame rearrangements only. Some clones are missing; in checked studies, unresolved V genes explain under half, and the rest has no known cause. This sample is represented by around 1.4 million clones; just under 99% of them were singletons. The biggest ten clones account for about 0.4% of the sample. Input material: naive CD4+ T cells sorted from blood. This sample's cell subset or site label indicates: CD45RA+ positively selected. These TCRs come from a man aged 25 to 45 in good health.

This chain joins TRBV28 and TRBJ1-5; no firm D call. The CDR3 consists of 14 residues. V shed 2 bases and J shed 3 bases, with 8 bases lying between them. Germline values: CDR1 MDHEN, CDR2 SYDVKM. CDR3 sequence: CASSLASHNQPQHF. As DNA, the CDR3 is TGTGCCAGCAGTTTAGCCAGCCACAATCAGCCCCAGCATTTT.

This chain joins TRBV5-4 and TRBJ2-7, with D perhaps matching TRBD2 (5 bases). The CDR3 is 15 residues long. Trimming removed 7 bases from V and 2 bases from J, with 19 bases in between. The germline V gene has CDR1 SGHNT and CDR2 YYREEE (reference sequence). The CDR3 protein is CASSFIGSATYEQYF. The CDR3 nucleotides are TGTGCCAGCTCGTTTATAGGTAGCGCAACCTACGAGCAGTACTTC.

In its sample, this clone was seen once. The chain uses TRBV10-1 and TRBJ2-7; 8 bases align to TRBD2. Germline lookup yields CDR1 WNHNN and CDR2 SYGVQD (reference sequence). The CDR3 runs to 16 residues. Trimming took 2 bases from V and 4 from J; bases not matched to a gene: 10. CDR3 sequence reads: CASSEGPAGALYEQYF. The CDR3 DNA follows: TGCGCCAGCAGTGAGGGCCCAGCGGGAGCCCTGTACGAGCAGTACTTC.

The chain is built from TRBV29-1 and TRBJ2-1; 8 nucleotides line up with TRBD2. Per germline, CDR1 SQVTM and CDR2 ANQGSEA. Trimming removed 1 base from V and 4 bases from J; junction bases left unmatched: 6. The CDR3 totals 15 residues. As DNA, the CDR3 is TGCAGCGTTGAAGTGATTAGCGGGATTTACAATGAGCAGTTCTTC. Protein: CSVEVISGIYNEQFF.

This chain connects TRBV2 to TRBJ1-3, with TRBD1 identical over 12 bases. The trim removed 6 bases at V and 9 bases at J, leaving 6 bases unmatched. The germline gives CDR1 SNHLY, CDR2 FYNNEI. CDR3 length: 14 residues. CDR3 amino acids: CASSGDRGPVTIYF. DNA for the CDR3: TGTGCCAGCAGCGGGGACAGGGGGCCTGTCACCATATATTTT.

The chain has TRBV28 and TRBJ1-4; 8 positions match TRBD1. V trimming: 6 bases; J trimming: 5 bases; junction bases outside the gene matches: 5. Germline V gene lookup returns CDR1 MDHEN and CDR2 SYDVKM. CDR3 length equals 14 residues. CDR3 loop: CASRLDRANEKLFF. For the CDR3, the DNA is TGTGCCAGCAGATTGGACAGGGCGAATGAAAAACTGTTTTTT.

The J gene is TRBJ1-1, the V gene TRBV11-2, with D perhaps TRBD1 (6 bases). CDR3 size: 13 residues. V was clipped by 4 bases and J by 3 bases, with 9 bases between them. Germline lookup yields CDR1 SGHAT and CDR2 FQNNGV. CDR3 amino acids: CASSSRGDTEAFF. CDR3 coding DNA: TGTGCCAGCAGCTCCAGGGGTGACACTGAAGCTTTCTTT. The whole variable domain, remainder taken from reference TRBV11-2 and TRBJ1-1, is EAGVAQSPRYKIIEKRQSVAFWCNPISGHATLYWYQQILGQGPKLLIQFQNNGVVDDSQLPKDRFSAERLKGVDSTLKIQPAKLEDSAVYLCASSSRGDTEAFFGQGTRLTVV.

The table lists this clone with a count of one. V usage is TRBV6-5 and J usage is TRBJ2-7; D call uncertain. The CDR3 is 13 residues long. The V end was cut by 5 bases, the J end by 1 base, with 9 bases between. Germline V lookup: CDR1 MNHEY, CDR2 SVGAGI. The CDR3 loop reads CASSDGLSYEQYF. Written as DNA, the CDR3 is TGTGCCAGCAGTGACGGTCTATCCTACGAGCAGTACTTC.